A single sample is the source of the 21 T cell receptor beta chains below, sequenced in a study of spatial heterogeneity in lung cancer. TCRdb redid the calling of the 5' RACE reads with MiXCR, one entry per CDR3 protein. The sample shows 5,400 or so distinct CDR3 sequences, more than 25% of them seen only once. The time point was: sample taken at primary tumor resection. Whole RNA, isolated from tumor, nontumor lung or frozen PBMC, was sequenced without prior sorting. Here the sequenced sample was PBMCs, taken at surgery. All receptors come from a male donor with early-stage non-small cell lung cancer.

The sample holds one count of this clonotype. This may arise from a read error, as a much more abundant clone is one base away. The chain is built from TRBV9 and TRBJ2-1; D is unresolved. The CDR3 covers 16 residues. Germline V gene lookup returns CDR1 SGDLS and CDR2 YYNGEE. The CDR3: CASSVAYRSSYNEQIF. In DNA form, the CDR3 reads TGTGCCAGCAGCGTAGCGTACAGAAGCTCCTACAATGAGCAGATCTTC.

This clonotype was counted only a few times. The chain has TRBV10-3 and TRBJ2-2, with D unclear. Germline CDR1 ENHRY, CDR2 SYGVKD. There are 13 residues in the CDR3. V was clipped by 2 bases and J by 1 base, with 2 bases between them. The CDR3 spells CAISEGNTGELFF. The CDR3 nucleotides are TGTGCCATCAGTGAGGGGAACACCGGGGAGCTGTTTTTT.

The CDR3 loop reads CSASLGSGGSPLHF. The CDR3 region has the DNA TGCAGTGCGTCTTTGGGATCGGGGGGTTCACCCCTCCACTTT. This rearrangement joins TRBV20-1 to TRBJ1-6; possibly TRBD1 for D (5 bases). Between the trimmed V and J ends, which lost 6 bases and 9 bases, there was a span of 18 bases. CDR3 length: 14 amino acids. Germline assignment: CDR1 DFQATT and CDR2 SNEGSKA (reference sequence).

This chain joins TRBV12-3 or TRBV12-4 and TRBJ1-4; TRBD1 agrees at 8 bases. This CDR3 region has 14 residues. Trimming at V came to 6 bases and at J to 2 bases, leaving 2 bases not matched to a gene. The CDR3 reads CASRQGATNEKLFF. In nucleotides, the CDR3 is TGTGCCAGCAGGCAGGGGGCGACTAATGAAAAACTGTTTTTT.

This clonotype showed up many times. The chain employs TRBV6-2 or TRBV6-3 and TRBJ2-7; 9 bases fit TRBD1. The CDR3 length is 16 residues. Germline trimming cut 2 bases from V and 1 base from J; bases unmatched to any gene: 6. From germline, CDR1 is MNHEY and CDR2 SVGEGT. The CDR3 nucleotides read TGTGCCAGCAGTTACCCCGACAGGGGGGGTTCCTACGAGCAGTACTTC. It encodes CASSYPDRGGSYEQYF.

This clonotype turned up a few times. The rearrangement uses TRBV2 and TRBJ2-7, with TRBD2 identical over 9 bases. Trimming took 10 bases from V and 0 from J; bases not matched to a gene: 7. Germline values: CDR1 SNHLY, CDR2 FYNNEI. CDR3 length equals 14 residues. CDR3 bases: TGTGCCACCCTACAACTAGCGGGCTCCTACGAGCAGTACTTC. This sequence encodes CATLQLAGSYEQYF.

This clonotype is medium-sized (0.01 to 0.1%) by share. V gene TRBV2 combines with J gene TRBJ2-7; 9 bases map to TRBD1. CDR3 size: 14 residues. The germline V gene encodes CDR1 SNHLY and CDR2 FYNNEI. The V and J ends lost 7 bases and 3 bases, in that order; junction bases with no gene match: 7. CDR3 sequence: CASMPGTGNYEQYF. In DNA, the CDR3 is TGTGCCAGCATGCCCGGGACAGGGAACTACGAGCAGTACTTC.

The chain employs TRBV28 and TRBJ1-5; no clear D. In germline, CDR1 is MDHEN, CDR2 SYDVKM. The length of the CDR3 is 15 residues. Deletions cut 2 bases from V and 1 base from J, with 9 bases between. CDR3 DNA: TGTGCCAGCAGTTTAGAGGCAGGAAGCAATCAGCCCCAGCATTTT. As protein: CASSLEAGSNQPQHF.

In this sample, this clonotype turned up a few times. V and J are TRBV9 and TRBJ2-2, with 9 bases identical to TRBD2. The germline V gene has CDR1 SGDLS and CDR2 YYNGEE. Germline trimming cut 0 bases from V and 3 bases from J; bases unmatched to any gene: 9. There are 18 residues in the CDR3. The CDR3 protein is CASSVDAGGPVDTGELFF. In DNA, the CDR3 is TGTGCCAGCAGCGTAGACGCGGGAGGGCCAGTCGACACCGGGGAGCTGTTTTTT. Variable domain in full (rest from reference TRBV9 and TRBJ2-2): DSGVTQTPKHLITATGQRVTLRCSPRSGDLSVYWYQQSLDQGLQFLIQYYNGEERAKGNILERFSAQQFPDLHSELNLSSLELGDSALYFCASSVDAGGPVDTGELFFGEGSRLTVL.

The rearrangement uses TRBV6-5 and TRBJ2-7; no clear D gene. Trimming left V 3 bases short and J 5 bases short, with 11 bases between. The CDR3 has 13 amino acids. In germline, CDR1 is MNHEY, CDR2 SVGAGI. In nucleotides, the CDR3 is TGTGCCAGCAGTTATAGGGCTTCGCACGAGCAGTACTTC. Translation: CASSYRASHEQYF.

Many counts were recorded for this clonotype. For the CDR3, the DNA is TGTGCCAGCAGCCATCGGGGCGGGGGCTACGAGCAGTACTTC. Residues: CASSHRGGGYEQYF. J is TRBJ2-7 and V is TRBV7-8; 7 nucleotides match TRBD2. The CDR3 has 14 residues. Germline-derived CDR1 and CDR2 are SGHVS and FQNEAQ. V was clipped by 5 bases and J by 3 bases; unmatched bases: 7.

By its share, this clonotype is medium-sized (0.01 to 0.1%). This chain uses TRBV5-1 with TRBJ1-5, with D hard to call. This CDR3 is built from 16 residues. V lost 1 base and J 2 bases, leaving 13 bases between the germline ends. Germline V gives CDR1 SGHRS, CDR2 YFSETQ. CDR3 nucleotides: TGCGCCAGCAGCTTGTTCCCGGCTAATGGCAATCAGCCCCAGCATTTT. Amino acids: CASSLFPANGNQPQHF.

This clonotype was detected a few times. The CDR3 nucleotides are TGTGCCAGCAGCCCCAGGGGGGGACATGACAATGAGCAGTTCTTC. Protein product: CASSPRGGHDNEQFF. This rearrangement joins TRBV7-3 to TRBJ2-1; either TRBD1 or TRBD2 may fit D (7 bases each). Deletions cut 5 bases from V and 5 bases from J, with 16 bases between. The CDR3 is made up of 15 amino acids. CDR1 is SGHTA and CDR2 is FQGTGA in the germline V gene.

This chain links TRBV4-2 with TRBJ2-1; 9 nucleotides align to TRBD2. The J segment lost 5 bases and the V segment lost 1 base, leaving 3 bases of the junction unmatched. Germline-derived CDR1 and CDR2 are LGHNA and YNFKEQ. This CDR3 is built from 15 residues. CDR3 nucleotides: TGTGCCAGCAGCCAAGGGGCTAGCGGGGACAATGAGCAGTTCTTC. It codes for CASSQGASGDNEQFF.

This clonotype was detected only a few times. The chain has TRBV27 and TRBJ2-7; D gene uncertain. V lost 6 bases, J lost 7 bases, and 16 bases lay in between. Germline assignment: CDR1 MNHEY and CDR2 SMNVEV (reference sequence). The CDR3 is 13 amino acids. Here the CDR3 reads CASSPTSAGEQYF. The CDR3 region has the DNA TGTGCCAGCAGCCCCACGTCAGCTGGGGAGCAGTACTTC.

The chain recombines TRBV10-3 with TRBJ2-2; D remains unclear. CDR1 ENHRY and CDR2 SYGVKD come from the germline V gene. Trimming removed 4 bases at V and 3 bases at J, with 12 bases between. This CDR3 spans 15 amino acids. Written as DNA, the CDR3 is TGTGCCATCAGTGTGCCAGGACCGGACACCGGGGAGCTGTTTTTT. It encodes CAISVPGPDTGELFF.

This clonotype was detected a few times. The CDR3 sequence: CASSKNSYTDTQYF. The CDR3, as DNA: TGTGCCAGCAGCAAAAACAGTTACACAGATACGCAGTATTTT. The V and J genes are TRBV7-3 and TRBJ2-3; D is undetermined. The length of the CDR3 is 14 residues. V was cut by 5 bases and J by 2 bases, with 11 bases left in between. Germline lookup yields CDR1 SGHTA and CDR2 FQGTGA.

In this sample, this clonotype is medium-sized. V is TRBV7-2 and J is TRBJ2-7; possible D gene TRBD1, 5 bases. Germline V lookup: CDR1 SGHTA, CDR2 FQGNSA. Trimming left V 1 base short and J 0 bases short, with 13 bases between. CDR3 length equals 16 residues. The CDR3 is CASSLVSRASSYEQYF. CDR3 sequence (DNA): TGTGCCAGCAGCTTAGTCTCCAGGGCCAGCTCCTACGAGCAGTACTTC.

By share, this clonotype ranks as medium-sized (0.01 to 0.1%). The chain joins TRBV7-9 to TRBJ1-1; no definite D call. With 3 bases removed from V and 1 base from J, the gap between germline ends came to 6 bases. The CDR3 runs 13 residues. Germline V gene sequence: CDR1 SEHNR, CDR2 FQNEAQ (reference sequence). CDR3 residues: CASSFPSNTEAFF. In DNA, the CDR3 is TGTGCCAGCAGCTTTCCGTCGAACACTGAAGCTTTCTTT.

By sample fraction, this clonotype is medium-sized. The genes are TRBV14 and TRBJ2-5, with 9 bases aligning to TRBD2. The CDR3 covers 16 residues. After removal of 1 base from V and 5 bases from J, the junction contained 8 bases not matched to a gene. The germline V gene has CDR1 SGHDN and CDR2 FVKESK. In DNA, the CDR3 is TGTGCCAGCAGCCAAGGGTTGACTAGCGGCGGGGAGACCCAGTACTTC. Protein product: CASSQGLTSGGETQYF.

This clonotype is judged medium-sized. The rearrangement links TRBV7-2 to TRBJ2-2; D ambiguous. CDR1 and CDR2 from the germline V gene are SGHTA and FQGNSA. The CDR3 length is 14 residues. The germline V and J ends were trimmed by 6 bases and 4 bases, with 12 bases remaining between them. Written as DNA, the CDR3 is TGTGCCAGCAGAGTTGGGTTTGGCACCGGGGAGCTGTTTTTT. Translating it yields CASRVGFGTGELFF.